Listed below are T cell receptor beta chains from one sample, sequenced in a study of patients and donors after allogeneic stem cell transplantation. Using its own MiXCR run on the RT-PCR reads, TCRdb lists one record per CDR3 protein. The data show approximately 200,000 distinct CDR3 sequences, around 40% seen once. The sequencing sample was made of blood, either unsorted or a sorted T cell fraction (not recorded which). The receptor source for this set is a human donor who was either an allogeneic HSCT recipient or a stem cell or donor lymphocyte infusion donor (not recorded which). It is not recorded whose cells these are; they may come from a transplant donor. Both conserved end residues are part of each CDR3. Each record gives: J gene, D gene, clone size, V gene, CDR3 DNA, CDR3 protein. D genes are given only for firm matches. Clone size, where shown, is once, few, many, or a class for clones that have expanded.

J gene: TRBJ1-6; D gene: NA; clone size: few; V gene: TRBV29-1; CDR3 DNA: TGCAGCGTTCACAGGGCCCGTAATTCACCCCTCCACTTT; CDR3 protein: CSVHRARNSPLHF
J gene: TRBJ2-1; D gene: TRBD1; clone size: NA; V gene: TRBV4-1; CDR3 DNA: TGCGCCAGCAGCCAAGATCGACAGGGGGCTAGTATTTATGAGCAGTTCTTC; CDR3 protein: CASSQDRQGASIYEQFF
J gene: TRBJ2-7; D gene: NA; clone size: NA; V gene: TRBV5-1; CDR3 DNA: TGCGCCAGCAGCTTTAGAGGCGTTAGCTCCTACGAGCAGTACTTC; CDR3 protein: CASSFRGVSSYEQYF
J gene: TRBJ1-1; D gene: NA; clone size: NA; V gene: TRBV20-1; CDR3 DNA: TGCAGTGCTAGAGGCGGTACGGAACTTTACACTGAAGCTTTCTTT; CDR3 protein: CSARGGTELYTEAFF
J gene: TRBJ1-4; D gene: NA; clone size: NA; V gene: TRBV5-1; CDR3 DNA: TGCGCCAGCAGCCCGAGAACTGACGAAAAACTGTTTTTT; CDR3 protein: CASSPRTDEKLFF
J gene: TRBJ2-5; D gene: TRBD2; clone size: few; V gene: TRBV7-2; CDR3 DNA: TGTGCCAGCAGCTTACGTCTCCGGGAGGCCCAGTACTTC; CDR3 protein: CASSLRLREAQYF
J gene: TRBJ2-5; D gene: NA; clone size: NA; V gene: TRBV3-1; CDR3 DNA: TGTGCCAGCAGCCAGAGGGACCTCTTTTACTTC; CDR3 protein: CASSQRDLFYF
J gene: TRBJ2-7; D gene: NA; clone size: few; V gene: TRBV5-1; CDR3 DNA: TGCGCCAGCAGCTTCGAAGGACATGCCTACGAGCAGTACTTC; CDR3 protein: CASSFEGHAYEQYF
J gene: TRBJ2-7; D gene: TRBD1; clone size: NA; V gene: TRBV5-1; CDR3 DNA: TGCGCCAGCAGCTTGGGACAAAAGAACAGGGGGCCGTTGAACGAGCAGTACTTC; CDR3 protein: CASSLGQKNRGPLNEQYF
J gene: TRBJ1-2; D gene: NA; clone size: NA; V gene: TRBV15; CDR3 DNA: TGTGCCACCAGCAGAGCGAGGGCGGACTATGGCTACACCTTC; CDR3 protein: CATSRARADYGYTF
J gene: TRBJ2-2; D gene: NA; clone size: few; V gene: TRBV7-2; CDR3 DNA: TGTGCTGCCGCGCGTCCGAACACCGGGGAGCTGTTTTTT; CDR3 protein: CAAARPNTGELFF
J gene: TRBJ1-1; D gene: TRBD1; clone size: NA; V gene: TRBV7-3; CDR3 DNA: TGTGCCAGCAGCTTAACCCCGGGGACAGGCACTGAAGCTTTCTTT; CDR3 protein: CASSLTPGTGTEAFF
J gene: TRBJ1-6; D gene: NA; clone size: NA; V gene: TRBV5-1; CDR3 DNA: TGCGCCAGCAGCTTAACCTATAATTCACCCCTCCACTTT; CDR3 protein: CASSLTYNSPLHF
J gene: TRBJ2-1; D gene: TRBD2; clone size: few; V gene: TRBV9; CDR3 DNA: TGTGCCAGCAGCGTGACTGGCCTAGCGGCTGAGCAGTTCTTC; CDR3 protein: CASSVTGLAAEQFF
J gene: TRBJ2-7; D gene: NA; clone size: NA; V gene: TRBV29-1; CDR3 DNA: TGCAGCGTTGATCAGGGACCCTACGAGCAGTACTTC; CDR3 protein: CSVDQGPYEQYF
J gene: TRBJ2-1; D gene: TRBD2; clone size: NA; V gene: TRBV7-3; CDR3 DNA: TGTGCCAGCAGCACGGGACTAGCGGGGGCCAATGAGCAGTTCTTC; CDR3 protein: CASSTGLAGANEQFF
J gene: TRBJ1-1; D gene: NA; clone size: NA; V gene: TRBV14; CDR3 DNA: TGTGCCAGCAGCCAAGACCCTGAGGCCACAACCGACGTTGAAGCTTTCTTT; CDR3 protein: CASSQDPEATTDVEAFF
J gene: TRBJ1-2; D gene: NA; clone size: NA; V gene: TRBV7-9; CDR3 DNA: TGTGCCATCTCACTCGGCTGGAACTATGGCTACACCTTC; CDR3 protein: CAISLGWNYGYTF
J gene: TRBJ1-6; D gene: NA; clone size: NA; V gene: TRBV11-2; CDR3 DNA: TGTGCCAGCAGGCGCCCGGGACGACTCGACTCACCCCTCCACTTT; CDR3 protein: CASRRPGRLDSPLHF
J gene: TRBJ1-2; D gene: NA; clone size: NA; V gene: TRBV12-3/TRBV12-4; CDR3 DNA: TGTGCCAGCAGTTTTCCGGGGAGGCCTAACTATGGCTACACCTTC; CDR3 protein: CASSFPGRPNYGYTF
J gene: TRBJ2-1; D gene: TRBD2; clone size: few; V gene: TRBV10-3; CDR3 DNA: TGTGCCATCAGCGGTACTAGCGGGGGGGCGTACAATGAGCAGTTCTTC; CDR3 protein: CAISGTSGGAYNEQFF
J gene: TRBJ2-1; D gene: TRBD1; clone size: NA; V gene: TRBV29-1; CDR3 DNA: TGCAGCGCGGACAGGGGGCGCGTCGATGAGCAGTTCTTC; CDR3 protein: CSADRGRVDEQFF